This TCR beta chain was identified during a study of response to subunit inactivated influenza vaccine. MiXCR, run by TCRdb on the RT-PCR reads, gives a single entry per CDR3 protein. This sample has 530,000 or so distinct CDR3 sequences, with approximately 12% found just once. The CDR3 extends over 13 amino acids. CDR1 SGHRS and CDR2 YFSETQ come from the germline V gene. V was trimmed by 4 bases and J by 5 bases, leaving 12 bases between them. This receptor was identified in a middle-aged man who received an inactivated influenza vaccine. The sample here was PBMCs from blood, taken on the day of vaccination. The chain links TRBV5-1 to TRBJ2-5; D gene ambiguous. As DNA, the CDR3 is TGCGCCAGCAGCCCGGAACGTTGGGAGACCCAGTACTTC. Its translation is CASSPERWETQYF.